This TCR beta chain derives from a study of blood T cell repertoires in COVID-19. Looking at the study overall: There were acute and convalescent COVID-19 samples, and they came from the United States, Italy and Spain.

Method: immunoSEQ multiplex PCR; TCRdb's copy keeps in-frame clones and lacks some. The sample holds 200,000 to 300,000 clones, 75% to 90% seen once. The CDR3 is 12 amino acids. Trimming pared 4 bases from V and 6 bases from J, leaving 10 bases between. Germline values: CDR1 SGHRS, CDR2 YFSETQ. The TCR sequence derives from a man aged 30-40 years with active or convalescent COVID-19. Sequencing was done on a sample of peripheral blood. The rearrangement links TRBV5-1 to TRBJ1-1; tentative D call: TRBD1 (6 bases). The DNA for the CDR3 is TGCGCCAGCAGCGGCAGGGGCCCTGAAGCTTTCTTT. Translating it yields CASSGRGPEAFF.